Presented here are 8 T cell receptor beta chains from one specimen sequenced in a study of beta chain features in type 1 diabetes. The authors reverse transcribed all of the isolated RNA, so sequencing captured expressed TCRB transcripts. The assay was immunoSEQ multiplex PCR, and TCRdb's table has in-frame clones only and misses some. The table lists about 28,000 clones, 65% of them singletons, with approximately 2.5% in the top ten. These receptors' targets are unknown. Study-wide points: Type 1 diabetes patients had TCRB CDR3s that were shorter (moderately but significantly so) in all four CD4+ subsets.

The sample was Tregs from blood. The receptor source for this set is a woman in her twenties or thirties with type 1 diabetes.

The chain is built from TRBV11-2 and TRBJ2-7; 10 bases fit TRBD2. CDR1 is SGHAT, CDR2 FQNNGV, per germline. There are 15 residues in the CDR3. Unmatched junction bases numbered 5, after V lost 5 bases and J lost 1 base. CDR3 sequence: CASSILTSGSYEQYF. The CDR3 region has the DNA TGTGCCAGCAGCATACTGACTAGCGGGTCCTACGAGCAGTACTTC.

This chain joins TRBV29-1 and TRBJ1-2; 7 bases map to TRBD1. Germline CDR1 and CDR2: SQVTM and ANQGSEA. The CDR3 spans 18 residues. V was pared by 0 bases and J by 1 base, with 14 bases of the junction left unmatched. The CDR3 is CSVEDGWGRGVDNYGYTF. The CDR3 DNA follows: TGCAGCGTTGAAGATGGATGGGGCAGGGGGGTTGATAACTATGGCTACACCTTC.

The chain is built from TRBV5-1 and TRBJ1-4; 7 nucleotides align to TRBD1. From germline, CDR1 is SGHRS and CDR2 YFSETQ. The J segment lost 4 bases and the V segment lost 3 bases, leaving 12 bases of the junction unmatched. This CDR3 is 17 amino acids long. CDR3 residues: CASSSKSLRGHNEKLFF. The CDR3 nucleotides are TGCGCCAGCAGCTCAAAATCACTAAGGGGGCATAATGAAAAACTGTTTTTT.

This chain links TRBV7-9 with TRBJ2-6, with D possibly matching TRBD1 (5 bases). In germline, CDR1 is SEHNR, CDR2 FQNEAQ (reference sequence). The V end lost 5 bases, the J end lost 7 bases, and 24 bases lay between the germline ends. The CDR3 loop spans 18 amino acids. CDR3 sequence reads: CASSLTVLSVQGANVLTF. CDR3 bases: TGTGCCAGCAGCCTCACGGTCCTCAGCGTCCAGGGTGCCAACGTCCTGACTTTC.

The genes are TRBV5-1 and TRBJ1-1; 8 bases are shared with TRBD1. V lost 0 bases and J lost 4; bases outside the gene matches: 5. Germline values: CDR1 SGHRS, CDR2 YFSETQ. The CDR3 contains 15 residues. DNA for the CDR3: TGCGCCAGCAGCTTGGGGACAGGGTCCGCCACTGAAGCTTTCTTT. The encoded protein is CASSLGTGSATEAFF. The full variable domain, in which reference TRBV5-1 and TRBJ1-1 provide the parts outside the CDR3, is KAGVTQTPRYLIKTRGQQVTLSCSPISGHRSVSWYQQTPGQGLQFLFEYFSETQRNKGNFPGRFSGRQFSNSRSEMNVSTLELGDSALYLCASSLGTGSATEAFFGQGTRLTVV.

The V call is TRBV5-1, the J call TRBJ2-1; D is perhaps TRBD2 (5 bases). CDR1 is SGHRS and CDR2 is YFSETQ in the germline V gene. The CDR3 runs to 15 residues. The V and J ends lost 4 bases and 6 bases respectively, with 17 bases between them. CDR3 amino acids: CASSTTRTLSNEQFF. The CDR3 DNA is TGCGCCAGCAGCACTACTAGGACGTTATCCAATGAGCAGTTCTTC. Full variable domain (outside the CDR3, taken from reference TRBV5-1 and TRBJ2-1): KAGVTQTPRYLIKTRGQQVTLSCSPISGHRSVSWYQQTPGQGLQFLFEYFSETQRNKGNFPGRFSGRQFSNSRSEMNVSTLELGDSALYLCASSTTRTLSNEQFFGPGTRLTVL.

This rearrangement joins TRBV6-1 to TRBJ2-1; 8 bases line up with TRBD1. In germline, CDR1 is MNHNS, CDR2 SASEGT. This CDR3 is 15 amino acids long. Losses at the gene ends were 6 bases for V and 0 bases for J; bases not matched to a gene: 4. DNA for the CDR3: TGTGCCAGCAGGGTTACAGGGGGCTCCTACAATGAGCAGTTCTTC. Translated: CASRVTGGSYNEQFF.

The CDR3 DNA reads as TGTGCCAGCAGCCATCTGGGACACCAATTTGCAAGTGAGCAGTTCTTC. As protein: CASSHLGHQFASEQFF. This chain joins TRBV28 and TRBJ2-1, with a tentative D call TRBD1 (6 bases). There are 16 residues in the CDR3. Trimming stripped 6 bases from V and 9 bases from J, with 24 bases between. Germline CDR1 is MDHEN and CDR2 is SYDVKM.